This TCR beta chain was found in a study of beta chain features in type 1 diabetes. The sequenced template was cDNA made from the entire isolated RNA. The repertoire was sequenced with immunoSEQ multiplex PCR; TCRdb's copy has only in-frame clones and lacks some. The sample has about 620,000 clones, 15% to 19% seen once. The CDR3 is 18 residues long. The sample comprised naive CD4+ T cells from blood. This sequence was found in a man between 18 and 29 years old in good health. The chain couples TRBV21-1 to TRBJ2-6; TRBD1 is the table's D call and was not checked against the DNA. TRBV21-1 is listed as a pseudogene. DNA of the CDR3: TGTGCCAGTAAGCAAGGCAGGGGGAGGACCTCTGGGGCCAACGTCCTGACTTTC. Residues: CASKQGRGRTSGANVLTF.